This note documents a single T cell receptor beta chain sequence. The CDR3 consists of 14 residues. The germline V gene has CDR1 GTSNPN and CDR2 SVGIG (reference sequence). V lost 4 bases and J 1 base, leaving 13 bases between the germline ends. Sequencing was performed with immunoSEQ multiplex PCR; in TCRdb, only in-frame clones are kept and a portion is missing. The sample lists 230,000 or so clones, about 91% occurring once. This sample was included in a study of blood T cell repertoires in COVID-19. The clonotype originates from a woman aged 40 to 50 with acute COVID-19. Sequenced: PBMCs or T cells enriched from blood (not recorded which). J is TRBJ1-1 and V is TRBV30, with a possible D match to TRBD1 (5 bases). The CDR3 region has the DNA TGTGCCTGGAATAAGGGACTGACGAACACTGAAGCTTTCTTT. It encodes CAWNKGLTNTEAFF.